This T cell receptor (beta chain) originates from a study of cytomegalovirus exposure and HLA in healthy donors. Germline values: CDR1 SGHNT, CDR2 YYREEE (reference sequence). V trimming: 1 base; J trimming: 6 bases; junction bases outside the gene matches: 1. The CDR3 is made up of 13 amino acids. Method: immunoSEQ multiplex PCR; TCRdb's copy keeps in-frame clones and lacks some. The data contain more than 200,000 clones, 90% of them singletons. Sequenced material: PBMCs. The chain employs TRBV5-4 and TRBJ2-1; 7 bases are a match to TRBD1. The clonotype originates from a woman aged 25 to 45 in good health and CMV-seronegative. CDR3 in amino acids: CASSLTGANEQFF. The CDR3 coding sequence is TGTGCCAGCAGCTTGACAGGGGCCAATGAGCAGTTCTTC.